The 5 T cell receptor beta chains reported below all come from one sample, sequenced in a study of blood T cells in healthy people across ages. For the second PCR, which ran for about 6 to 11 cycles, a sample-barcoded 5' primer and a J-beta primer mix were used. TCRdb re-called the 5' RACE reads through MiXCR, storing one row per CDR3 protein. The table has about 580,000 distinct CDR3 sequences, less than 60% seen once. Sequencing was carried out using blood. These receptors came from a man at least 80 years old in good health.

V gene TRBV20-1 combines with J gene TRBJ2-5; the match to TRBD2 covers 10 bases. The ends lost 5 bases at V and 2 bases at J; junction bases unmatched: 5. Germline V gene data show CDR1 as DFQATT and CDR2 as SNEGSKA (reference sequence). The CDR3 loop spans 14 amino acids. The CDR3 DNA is TGCAGTGCTTTAGTAGCGGGGGGACAAGAGACCCAGTACTTC. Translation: CSALVAGGQETQYF.

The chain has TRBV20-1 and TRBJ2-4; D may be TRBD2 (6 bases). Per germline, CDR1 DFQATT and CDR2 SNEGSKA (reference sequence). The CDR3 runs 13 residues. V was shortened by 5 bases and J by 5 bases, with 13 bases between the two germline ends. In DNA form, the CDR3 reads TGCAGTGCTGCGGGGCGGGCGCAAAACATTCAGTACTTC. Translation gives CSAAGRAQNIQYF.

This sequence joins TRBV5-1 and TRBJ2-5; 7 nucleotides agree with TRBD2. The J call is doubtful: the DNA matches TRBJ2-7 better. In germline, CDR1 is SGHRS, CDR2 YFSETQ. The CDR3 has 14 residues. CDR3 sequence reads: CASSLGGGLNEQYF. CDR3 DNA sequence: TGCGCCAGCAGCTTGGGGGGGGGTCTGAACGAGCAGTACTTC.

The CDR3, as DNA: TGCGCCAGCAGCTTGGGGCTCCGAGCGGGAGTAGCTTACAATGAGCAGTTCTTC. This translates into CASSLGLRAGVAYNEQFF. V is TRBV5-1 and J is TRBJ2-1, with 8 bases fitting TRBD2. CDR1 SGHRS and CDR2 YFSETQ come from the germline V gene. CDR3 length: 18 amino acids. J was trimmed by 4 bases and V by 0 bases; bases with no gene match: 12.

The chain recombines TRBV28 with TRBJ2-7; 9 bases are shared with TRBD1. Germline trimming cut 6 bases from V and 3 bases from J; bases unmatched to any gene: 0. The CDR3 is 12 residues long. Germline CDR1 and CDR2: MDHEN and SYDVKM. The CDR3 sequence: CASRTGGYEQYF. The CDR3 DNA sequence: TGTGCCAGCAGGACAGGGGGCTACGAGCAGTACTTC.